These T cell receptor beta chains were read from a single sample in a study of cytomegalovirus exposure and HLA in healthy donors. Produced via immunoSEQ multiplex PCR; TCRdb's table is partial and in-frame only. Here the sample spans approximately 150,000 clones, over 70% being singletons. Specimen: PBMCs. These receptors originate from a woman aged 35 to 49 in good health and CMV-seropositive. Both conserved end residues are part of each CDR3. Fields, in order: CDR3 DNA, CDR3 protein, clone size, J gene, V gene, D gene. The D gene is left open where the match is weak. Not every row has a clone size; where given, it reads once, few, many or a size class.

TGTGCCAGCAGCTCCGGGGACAGGGCTGGCTACACCTTC CASSSGDRAGYTF . TRBJ1-2 TRBV11-2 TRBD1
TGTGCCAGCAGTACGCCAGGGAGGACTGAAGCTTTCTTT CASSTPGRTEAFF . TRBJ1-1 TRBV27 .
TGTGCCAGCAGTTATAGAGATGAGCAGTTCTTC CASSYRDEQFF . TRBJ2-1 TRBV6-6 .
TGTGCCAGCAGCGGAACCGGGACCCCGGGGGCTGAAGCTTTCTTT CASSGTGTPGAEAFF . TRBJ1-1 TRBV7-9 .
TGTGCCAGCACAGGGGGATTTGGGGAGCTGTTTTTT CASTGGFGELFF . TRBJ2-2 TRBV6-1 TRBD1
TGTGCCAGCAGTTTTGGCAGGGGGCGGGGTGAAAAACTGTTTTTT CASSFGRGRGEKLFF . TRBJ1-4 TRBV27 TRBD1
TGTGCCAGCACGGAGGGGGCTAGTGGCTACACCTTC CASTEGASGYTF . TRBJ1-2 TRBV28 TRBD1
TGTGCCAGCAGCCCGTCTTTGAGCGGGGGGGCCCAAGAGACCCAGTACTTC CASSPSLSGGAQETQYF . TRBJ2-5 TRBV4-2 TRBD2
TGTGCCAGCAGCACCACAGGGTTCACTGAAGCTTTCTTT CASSTTGFTEAFF . TRBJ1-1 TRBV7-3 .
TGTGCCAGCAGCTTAGGGGGGGGCGGCTACACCTTC CASSLGGGGYTF . TRBJ1-2 TRBV11-2 .
TGTGCCACCAGCAGTCAGGACATAAGTGACTACGAGCAGTACTTC CATSSQDISDYEQYF . TRBJ2-7 TRBV15 .
TGTGCCAGCAGTCCGCAGGGAGGGGAGACCCAGTACTTC CASSPQGGETQYF . TRBJ2-5 TRBV28 TRBD2
TGCAGCGCCGATAGTACAGGACGTAATGAAAAACTGTTTTTT CSADSTGRNEKLFF . TRBJ1-4 TRBV29-1 .
TGTGCCAGCAGCTCCGACAGGGGAGTTGGCTACACCTTC CASSSDRGVGYTF . TRBJ1-2 TRBV7-2 TRBD1
TGTGCCAGCAGCTTAGGGCGGAACTCTGGAAACACCATATATTTT CASSLGRNSGNTIYF . TRBJ1-3 TRBV11-2 .
TGCAGTGCTGGGCTGAACACTGAAGCTTTCTTT CSAGLNTEAFF . TRBJ1-1 TRBV29-1 .
TGCGCCAGCAGCCAGAAGACTAGCGGTTTCACAGATACGCAGTATTTT CASSQKTSGFTDTQYF . TRBJ2-3 TRBV4-1 TRBD2
TGCGCCAGCAGCTTGACGGGACAGAACACTGAAGCTTTCTTT CASSLTGQNTEAFF few TRBJ1-1 TRBV5-1 .
TGTGCCAGCAGCATCAGGGGGAATTGGAAACTGTTTTTT CASSIRGNWKLFF few TRBJ1-4 TRBV13 TRBD1
TGTGCCAGTAGGAGTAGCGGGGGTCCTGACGCGCAGTATTTT CASRSSGGPDAQYF . TRBJ2-3 TRBV19 TRBD2
TGTGCCAGCAGCTCGGGACAGGGGTCGAACTATGGCTACACCTTC CASSSGQGSNYGYTF few TRBJ1-2 TRBV5-4 TRBD1
TGTGCCAGCAGCTTGGAAGGGAGGGCTAACTATGGCTACACCTTC CASSLEGRANYGYTF . TRBJ1-2 TRBV5-4 .
TGCGCCAGCAGCCAAGATAGGGCCGGGGATGAAAAACTGTTTTTT CASSQDRAGDEKLFF . TRBJ1-4 TRBV5-4 .
TGTGCCAGCAGTTCCCGGACAGGGTTTGGGGGTTCACCCCTCCACTTT CASSSRTGFGGSPLHF . TRBJ1-6 TRBV27 TRBD1
TGTGCCAGCAGCGCAGGGGCAGGCATCCACTACGAGCAGTACTTC CASSAGAGIHYEQYF . TRBJ2-7 TRBV9 .
TGTGCCTGGACCCTCGACAGGGGGGGTTCCTACGAGCAGTACTTC CAWTLDRGGSYEQYF . TRBJ2-7 TRBV30 TRBD1
TGTGCCAGCACTTACAGGGGCACAGGGTTGACCCCCTGGAGGTACAATGAGCAGTTCTTC CASTYRGTGLTPWRYNEQFF few TRBJ2-1 TRBV28 TRBD1
TGTTCCAGCGGCGGCGGGGAGCTGTTTTTT CSSGGGELFF few TRBJ2-2 TRBV7-9 .
TGTGCCAGCAGTGGTGGAGGGGGGGGGTTGACTAGCGGGGTGTACAATGAGCAGTTCTTC CASSGGGGGLTSGVYNEQFF . TRBJ2-1 TRBV2 TRBD2
TGTGCCAGCAGCCAACCGGCAGGGAGGTTAGGGGTTGACACTGAAGCTTTCTTT CASSQPAGRLGVDTEAFF . TRBJ1-1 TRBV14 .
TGTGCCAGCAGCAGTACAGCGGGGGGCTCCTACAATGAGCAGTTCTTC CASSSTAGGSYNEQFF . TRBJ2-1 TRBV9 TRBD2
TGTGCCAGCAGTAGAGGGGAGACCCAGTACTTC CASSRGETQYF . TRBJ2-5 TRBV2 .
TGTGCCAGCAGATGGGAGGCCGCGAACACCGGGGAGCTGTTTTTT CASRWEAANTGELFF . TRBJ2-2 TRBV7-8 .
TGTGCCAGCAGTGATTACAGGATCTCCTACGAGCAGTACTTC CASSDYRISYEQYF . TRBJ2-7 TRBV2 .
TGTGCCAGCAGCGTCGACAGCAACTCTGGAAACACCATATATTTT CASSVDSNSGNTIYF . TRBJ1-3 TRBV9 .
TGTGCCAGCAGTGAAGTCGGGATGAACACTGAAGCTTTCTTT CASSEVGMNTEAFF . TRBJ1-1 TRBV2 .
TGCGCCAGCAGCCCGGACGGGGACATAGGGGAAAAACTGTTTTTT CASSPDGDIGEKLFF . TRBJ1-4 TRBV5-1 .
TGTGCCTGGAGCTTCTCCGGGACAAATTCACCCCTCCACTTT CAWSFSGTNSPLHF . TRBJ1-6 TRBV30 .
TGCGCCAGCAGCGTGACAGGGGACACCGGGGAGCTGTTTTTT CASSVTGDTGELFF . TRBJ2-2 TRBV5-1 TRBD1
TGCAGCGTTGTCCCAGCACGGGGGGCGGGAGAGACCCAGTACTTC CSVVPARGAGETQYF few TRBJ2-5 TRBV29-1 .
TGTGCCAGCAGTTCGAGACAGGTTGGTCAGCCCCAGCATTTT CASSSRQVGQPQHF . TRBJ1-5 TRBV28 .
TGCGCCAGCAGCTTGGCAGCGGGGGGAAGCACAGATACGCAGTATTTT CASSLAAGGSTDTQYF . TRBJ2-3 TRBV5-1 TRBD2
TGTGCCAGCAGTGAAGGGGATAGCGTAGGGACCCAGTACTTC CASSEGDSVGTQYF . TRBJ2-5 TRBV2 .
TGTGCCAGCAGTACGCCCGACAGGGATCAGCCCCAGCATTTT CASSTPDRDQPQHF once TRBJ1-5 TRBV6-6 TRBD1
TGCGCCAGCAGCAGATCAGGCAGCGGGGACACTGAAGCTTTCTTT CASSRSGSGDTEAFF . TRBJ1-1 TRBV5-1 .
TGTGCCAGCAGTTACTCGTCCGGGACAGGGATTTACGAGCAGTACTTC CASSYSSGTGIYEQYF . TRBJ2-7 TRBV6-5 TRBD1
TGTGCCAGTAGCACGGACAGGGGAGTCTACGAGCAGTACTTC CASSTDRGVYEQYF . TRBJ2-7 TRBV19 TRBD1
TGTGCCAGCAGTGAAAGGGGAACTTCACCCCTCCACTTT CASSERGTSPLHF . TRBJ1-6 TRBV25-1 .
TGTGCCAGCAGCGAAACAGGGACGGGTACGCAGTATTTT CASSETGTGTQYF . TRBJ2-3 TRBV7-9 .
TGTGCCAGCAGCTTTCCCGGTCCCGTCTCTGGAAACACCATATATTTT CASSFPGPVSGNTIYF few TRBJ1-3 TRBV5-6 .
TGCAGTGCTAGAGAAGGGGGATCCTTC CSAREGGSF once TRBJ1-2 TRBV20-1 .
TGTGCCAGCAGCCGCGACAGGCTACAAGAGACCCAGTACTTC CASSRDRLQETQYF . TRBJ2-5 TRBV7-9 .
TGTGCCAGCAGCCAAGGACAGGATGAAAAACTGTTTTTT CASSQGQDEKLFF . TRBJ1-4 TRBV11-1 TRBD1